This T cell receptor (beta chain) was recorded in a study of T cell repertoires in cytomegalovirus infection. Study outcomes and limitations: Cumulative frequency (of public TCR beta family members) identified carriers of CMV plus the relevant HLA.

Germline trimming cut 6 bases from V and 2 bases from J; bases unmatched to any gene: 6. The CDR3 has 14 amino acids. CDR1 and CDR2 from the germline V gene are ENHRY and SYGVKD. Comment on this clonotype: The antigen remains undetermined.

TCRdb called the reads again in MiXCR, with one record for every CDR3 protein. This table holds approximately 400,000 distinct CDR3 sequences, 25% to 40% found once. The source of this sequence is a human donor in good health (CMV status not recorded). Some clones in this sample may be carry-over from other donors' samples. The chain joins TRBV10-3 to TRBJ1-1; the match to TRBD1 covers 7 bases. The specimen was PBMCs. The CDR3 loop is CAIRKAGGNTEAFF. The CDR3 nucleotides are TGTGCCATCAGAAAAGCAGGGGGTAACACTGAAGCTTTCTTT.